This TCR beta chain originates from a study of T cell responses to AZD1222 COVID-19 vaccine. Assay used: immunoSEQ multiplex PCR; TCRdb lists only in-frame clones, some missing. The sample has 150,000 to 250,000 clones, approximately 93% seen once. Germline CDR1 reads MDHEN; CDR2 reads SYDVKM. The V segment lost 4 bases and the J segment 7 bases; nucleotides outside the gene matches: 6. The CDR3 length is 14 residues. The sequence came from an adult who received the AZD1222 COVID-19 vaccine. The J gene is TRBJ1-5, the V gene TRBV28, with TRBD1 matching 8 bases. The sample was peripheral blood, taken 28 days after the second AZD1222 dose. CDR3: CASSSGQARQPQHF. CDR3 nucleotide sequence: TGTGCCAGCAGTTCGGGACAGGCCAGGCAGCCCCAGCATTTT.